The 11 T cell receptor beta chains below all came from one sample that was sequenced in a study of CD8+ T cells in alopecia areata. TCR sequencing used cDNA made by reverse transcription of extracted RNA. Clones were sequenced by immunoSEQ multiplex PCR, and TCRdb holds only the in-frame ones, with some missing. The sample consists of over 50,000 clones, about 44% of them appearing once. Sequences were derived from CD8+ T cells sorted from blood, sampled at week 0. The receptors derive from a human donor with alopecia areata.

V gene TRBV11-2 combines with J gene TRBJ2-7; D call uncertain. The CDR3 consists of 12 residues. V lost 5 bases to trimming and J lost 0 bases, with 5 bases between them. Germline V gene lookup returns CDR1 SGHAT and CDR2 FQNNGV. The CDR3: CASSPTSYEQYF. CDR3 in DNA: TGTGCCAGCAGCCCCACCTCCTACGAGCAGTACTTC. Based on the CDR3 plus reference TRBV11-2 and TRBJ2-7, the full variable domain is EAGVAQSPRYKIIEKRQSVAFWCNPISGHATLYWYQQILGQGPKLLIQFQNNGVVDDSQLPKDRFSAERLKGVDSTLKIQPAKLEDSAVYLCASSPTSYEQYFGPGTRLTVT.

The sample holds a few counts of this clone. V is TRBV23-1 and J is TRBJ1-1; tentatively, D is TRBD1 (6 bases). TRBV23-1 is noted as an ORF with a role that remains uncertain. CDR3 length: 14 residues. Trimming shortened V by 0 bases and J by 11 bases, and 16 bases separated the two germline ends. CDR3 sequence reads: CASSQSQSSGEAFF. DNA for the CDR3: TGCGCCAGCAGTCAATCTCAGTCGTCAGGGGAGGCTTTCTTT.

The table lists this clone with many counts. This chain joins TRBV11-1 and TRBJ2-1; either TRBD1 or TRBD2 may supply D (5 bases each). The CDR3 sequence is 16 residues long. Trimming shortened V by 1 base and J by 4 bases, and 14 bases separated the two germline ends. The germline CDR1 and CDR2 sequences are SGHAT and FQDESV (reference sequence). CDR3 nucleotides: TGTGCCAGCAGCTTAGTTGGGGGAGCCCCTTACAATGAGCAGTTCTTC. Its protein is CASSLVGGAPYNEQFF.

Only a few counts were recorded for this clone. Here the CDR3 reads CASSPGTSGNIITYNEQFF. CDR3 nucleotides: TGTGCCAGCTCACCGGGGACTAGCGGTAACATAATTACCTACAATGAGCAGTTCTTC. This chain links TRBV18 with TRBJ2-1; TRBD2 matches 11 bases. CDR1 and CDR2 from the germline V gene are KGHSH and LQKENI. The CDR3 length is 19 residues. V trimming: 3 bases; J trimming: 2 bases; junction bases outside the gene matches: 12.

V and J are TRBV19 and TRBJ1-1; D remains ambiguous. Germline values: CDR1 LNHDA, CDR2 SQIVND (reference sequence). V lost 6 bases, J lost 5 bases, and 10 bases lay in between. The CDR3 spans 12 residues. CDR3 loop: CASRAGRTEAFF. As DNA, the CDR3 is TGTGCCAGTAGGGCCGGGCGGACTGAAGCTTTCTTT. Together with reference TRBV19 and TRBJ1-1, the CDR3 gives the full variable domain: DGGITQSPKYLFRKEGQNVTLSCEQNLNHDAMYWYRQDPGQGLRLIYYSQIVNDFQKGDIAEGYSVSREKKESFPLTVTSAQKNPTAFYLCASRAGRTEAFFGQGTRLTVV.

This chain links TRBV29-1 with TRBJ2-1; 7 nucleotides line up with TRBD2. The CDR3 extends over 14 amino acids. Unmatched junction bases numbered 7, after V lost 3 bases and J lost 5 bases. Germline V gene sequence: CDR1 SQVTM, CDR2 ANQGSEA. CDR3 residues: CSVDRGGFHNEQFF. The DNA for the CDR3 is TGCAGCGTTGATAGGGGAGGGTTCCACAATGAGCAGTTCTTC.

The V gene is TRBV30, the J gene TRBJ2-1; a weak D match, TRBD2 (6 bases). The CDR3 is 13 amino acids. V shed 1 base and J shed 8 bases, with 12 bases lying between them. Germline V gene sequence: CDR1 GTSNPN, CDR2 SVGIG (reference sequence). The DNA of the CDR3 is TGTGCCTGGAGTGCCCCAGCGGGCGATGAGCAGTTCTTC. Amino acids: CAWSAPAGDEQFF.

This clone was seen a handful of times. This sequence joins TRBV30 and TRBJ2-4; D remains ambiguous. V lost 1 base, J lost 2 bases, and 9 bases lay in between. Germline V CDR1 and CDR2: GTSNPN, SVGIG (reference sequence). CDR3 length: 14 amino acids. Written as DNA, the CDR3 is TGTGCCTGGAGTGGACGCCCAACCAAAAACATTCAGTACTTC. This encodes CAWSGRPTKNIQYF. The variable domain in full, completed from reference TRBV30 and TRBJ2-4, reads SQTIHQWPATLVQPVGSPLSLECTVEGTSNPNLYWYRQAAGRGLQLLFYSVGIGQISSEVPQNLSASRPQDRQFILSSKKLLLSDSGFYLCAWSGRPTKNIQYFGAGTRLSVL.

This clone has only a few counts. The chain uses TRBV9 and TRBJ2-1; perhaps TRBD1 as D (6 bases). The CDR3 spans 11 residues. Germline-derived CDR1 and CDR2 are SGDLS and YYNGEE. Between the trimmed V and J ends, which lost 9 bases and 7 bases, there was a span of 11 bases. The CDR3 nucleotides are TGTGCCACCTATGGACAGAATGAGCAGTTCTTC. Residues: CATYGQNEQFF.

The chain has TRBV30 and TRBJ2-5; maybe TRBD2 (6 bases). The V gene's germline CDR1 is GTSNPN and CDR2 SVGIG (reference sequence). The CDR3 loop spans 14 amino acids. Trimming stripped 7 bases from V and 1 base from J, with 16 bases between. The CDR3 DNA reads TGTGCCTCTTCTAGCGTCCTCCCCCAAGAGACCCAGTACTTC. Its translation is CASSSVLPQETQYF.

The CDR3 reads CASSLVGRVADTQYF. DNA for the CDR3: TGTGCCAGCAGCTTGGTCGGGAGGGTTGCAGATACGCAGTATTTT. The gene calls are TRBV7-2 and TRBJ2-3; 8 nucleotides match TRBD2. This CDR3 is built from 15 residues. Per the germline V gene, CDR1 is SGHTA and CDR2 is FQGNSA. The V and J ends lost 3 bases and 4 bases, in that order; junction bases with no gene match: 6.